This T cell receptor beta chain was identified during a study of T cell clonality in common variable immunodeficiency. Whole-study findings and limits: Fewer deletions and N-nucleotide insertions were reportedly seen in common variable immunodeficiency TCR beta sequences. Compared with healthy controls, CVID subjects showed increased TCRbeta clonality, mostly in about a third.

Assay used: immunoSEQ multiplex PCR; TCRdb lists only in-frame clones, some missing. The data list fewer than 75,000 clones, none observed once; 1.7% falls to the top ten. This CDR3 spans 17 amino acids. J was trimmed by 7 bases and V by 6 bases; bases with no gene match: 13. Germline V gives CDR1 KGHSH, CDR2 LQKENI. This clone was observed a handful of times. Its cognate antigen is unknown. The CDR3 is cut off 3 residues early in the read; its end comes from the germline J gene. The receptor comes from a person aged 18 to 75 in good health. The sample taken for sequencing was peripheral blood mononuclear cells. V is TRBV18 and J is TRBJ2-1; TRBD2 matches at 12 bases. CDR3 bases read: TGTGCCAGCTCGCCCGATCCTAGCGGGAGGGCCTTTAATGAG. This gives the protein CASSPDPSGRAFNE. The whole CDR3 is CASSPDPSGRAFNEQFF.